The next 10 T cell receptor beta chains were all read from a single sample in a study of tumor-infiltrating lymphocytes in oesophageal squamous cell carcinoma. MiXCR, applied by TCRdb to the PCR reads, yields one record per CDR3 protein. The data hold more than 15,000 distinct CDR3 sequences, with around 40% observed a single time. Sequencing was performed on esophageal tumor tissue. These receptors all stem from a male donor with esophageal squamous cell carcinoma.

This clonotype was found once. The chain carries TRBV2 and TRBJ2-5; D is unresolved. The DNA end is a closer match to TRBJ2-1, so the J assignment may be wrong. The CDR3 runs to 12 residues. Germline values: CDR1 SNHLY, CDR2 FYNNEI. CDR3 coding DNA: TGTGCCAGCAGTTCTGGGTTGGATGAGCAGTTCTTC. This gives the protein CASSSGLDEQFF.

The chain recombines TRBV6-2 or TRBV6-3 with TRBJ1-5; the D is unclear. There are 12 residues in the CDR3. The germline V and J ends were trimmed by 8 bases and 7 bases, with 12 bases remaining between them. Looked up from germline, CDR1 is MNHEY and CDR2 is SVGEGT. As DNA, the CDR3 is TGTGCCAGCGCGTCGGGGAGCCAGCCCCAGCATTTT. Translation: CASASGSQPQHF.

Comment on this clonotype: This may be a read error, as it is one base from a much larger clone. The CDR3 sequence is CASSFQYSYEQFF. Here the CDR3 DNA reads TGTGCCAGCAGCTTTCAGTACTCCTACGAGCAGTTCTTC. V and J are TRBV7-9 and TRBJ2-1; D is uncertain. CDR1 SEHNR and CDR2 FQNEAQ come from the germline V gene (reference sequence). The V and J ends lost 3 bases and 10 bases respectively, with 13 bases between them. CDR3 length: 13 amino acids. The variable domain in full, with the rest retrieved from reference TRBV7-9 and TRBJ2-1, is DTGVSQNPRHKITKRGQNVTFRCDPISEHNRLYWYRQTLGQGPEFLTYFQNEAQLEKSRLLSDRFSAERPKGSFSTLEIQRTEQGDSAMYLCASSFQYSYEQFFGPGTRLTVL.

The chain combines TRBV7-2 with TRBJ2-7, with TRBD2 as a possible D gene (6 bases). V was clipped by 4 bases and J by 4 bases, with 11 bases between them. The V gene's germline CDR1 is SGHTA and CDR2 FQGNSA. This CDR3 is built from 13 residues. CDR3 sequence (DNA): TGTGCCAGCAGCTCCGGGCTAGCGTACGAGCAGTACTTC. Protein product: CASSSGLAYEQYF.

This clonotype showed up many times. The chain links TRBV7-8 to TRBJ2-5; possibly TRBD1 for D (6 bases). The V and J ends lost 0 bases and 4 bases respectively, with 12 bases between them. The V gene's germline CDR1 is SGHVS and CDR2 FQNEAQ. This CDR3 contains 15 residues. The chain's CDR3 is CASSLARGGGETQYF. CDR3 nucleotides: TGTGCCAGCAGCTTAGCCAGGGGTGGCGGAGAGACCCAGTACTTC.

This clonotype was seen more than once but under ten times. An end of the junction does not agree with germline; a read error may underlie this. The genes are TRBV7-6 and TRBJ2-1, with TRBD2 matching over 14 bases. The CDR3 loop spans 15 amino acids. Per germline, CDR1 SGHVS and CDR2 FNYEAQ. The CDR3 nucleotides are TGTGCTAGCAGCCAGGGACTAGCGGGGGCGGATGAGCAGTTCTTC. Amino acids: CASSQGLAGADEQFF.

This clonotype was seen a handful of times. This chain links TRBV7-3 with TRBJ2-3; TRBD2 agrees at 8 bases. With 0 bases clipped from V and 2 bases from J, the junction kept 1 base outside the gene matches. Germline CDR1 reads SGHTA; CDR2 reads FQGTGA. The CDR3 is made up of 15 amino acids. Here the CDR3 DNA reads TGTGCCAGCAGCTTAACGGGACTAGTCACAGATACGCAGTATTTT. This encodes CASSLTGLVTDTQYF.

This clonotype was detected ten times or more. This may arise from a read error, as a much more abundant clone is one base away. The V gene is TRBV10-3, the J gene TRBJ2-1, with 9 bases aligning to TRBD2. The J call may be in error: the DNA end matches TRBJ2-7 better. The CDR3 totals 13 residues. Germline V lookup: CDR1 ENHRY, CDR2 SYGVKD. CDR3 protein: CAQASGEGNEQYF. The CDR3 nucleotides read TGTGCCCAGGCTAGCGGGGAAGGGAATGAGCAGTACTTC.

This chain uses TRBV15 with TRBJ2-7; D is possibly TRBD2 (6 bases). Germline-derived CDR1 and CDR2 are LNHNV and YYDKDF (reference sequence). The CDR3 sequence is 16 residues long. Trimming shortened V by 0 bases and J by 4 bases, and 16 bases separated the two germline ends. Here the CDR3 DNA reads TGTGCCACCAGCAGAGATAGCGGCGGGGTAGAATACGAGCAGTACTTC. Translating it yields CATSRDSGGVEYEQYF. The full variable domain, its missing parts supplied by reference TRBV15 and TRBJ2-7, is DAMVIQNPRYQVTQFGKPVTLSCSQTLNHNVMYWYQQKSSQAPKLLFHYYDKDFNNEADTPDNFQSRRPNTSFCFLDIRSPGLGDTAMYLCATSRDSGGVEYEQYFGPGTRLTVT.

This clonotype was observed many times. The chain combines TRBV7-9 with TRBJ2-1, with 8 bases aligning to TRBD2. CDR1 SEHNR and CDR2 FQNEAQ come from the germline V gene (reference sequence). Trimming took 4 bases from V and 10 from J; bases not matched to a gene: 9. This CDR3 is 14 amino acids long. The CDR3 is CASSSIPGLEEQFF. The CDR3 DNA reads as TGTGCCAGCAGCTCTATTCCGGGACTAGAAGAGCAGTTCTTC.